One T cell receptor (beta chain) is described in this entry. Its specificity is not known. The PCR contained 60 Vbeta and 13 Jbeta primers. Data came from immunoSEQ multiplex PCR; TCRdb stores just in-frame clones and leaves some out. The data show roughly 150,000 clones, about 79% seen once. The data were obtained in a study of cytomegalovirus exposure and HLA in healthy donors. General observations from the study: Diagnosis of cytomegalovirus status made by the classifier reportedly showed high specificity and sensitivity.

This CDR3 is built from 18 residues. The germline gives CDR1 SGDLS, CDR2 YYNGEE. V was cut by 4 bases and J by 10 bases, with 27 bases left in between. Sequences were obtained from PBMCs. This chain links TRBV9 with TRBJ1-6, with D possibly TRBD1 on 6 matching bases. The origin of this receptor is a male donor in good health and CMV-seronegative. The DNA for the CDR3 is TGTGCCAGCAGCCCCCGTAGGGGGGGCAGACCGAGTGAGTCACCCCTCCACTTT. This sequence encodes CASSPRRGGRPSESPLHF.